These 27 T cell receptor beta chains came from one sample sequenced in a study of blood T cell repertoires in COVID-19. Profiling relied on immunoSEQ multiplex PCR, and the TCRdb table lists in-frame clones only, not all of them. Here the sample spans about 270,000 clones, about 89% being singletons. Sequencing was done on a sample of PBMCs or T cells enriched from blood (not recorded which). Every receptor here comes from a woman aged 18-29 years who had recovered from COVID-19.

The chain uses TRBV4-1 and TRBJ2-7; 9 positions match TRBD1. The length of the CDR3 is 16 residues. The J segment lost 4 bases and the V segment lost 1 base, leaving 8 bases of the junction unmatched. In germline, CDR1 is MGHRA, CDR2 YSYEKL. The CDR3 bases are TGCGCCAGCAGCCAAGCATGGACAGGGGTAGAGTACGAGCAGTACTTC. Its translation: CASSQAWTGVEYEQYF.

The chain employs TRBV12-1 and TRBJ2-6; TRBD1, the table's D call, lacks a check against the DNA. TRBV12-1 is a documented pseudogene. The CDR3 contains 16 residues. The DNA of the CDR3 is TGTGCCAGCGGGGGACAGGGTAGCTCTGGGGCCAACGTCCTGACTTTC. Translated, it gives CASGGQGSSGANVLTF.

The genes are TRBV4-1 and TRBJ2-5, with 9 bases fitting TRBD2. This CDR3 is 15 amino acids long. From germline, CDR1 is MGHRA and CDR2 YSYEKL. The V segment lost 7 bases and the J segment 1 base; nucleotides outside the gene matches: 7. The CDR3 is CASNLLSGSQETQYF. For the CDR3, the DNA is TGCGCCAGCAATCTTCTTAGCGGGAGCCAAGAGACCCAGTACTTC.

This clone was counted between two and nine times. This chain joins TRBV7-9 and TRBJ1-5; D gene uncertain. CDR1 SEHNR and CDR2 FQNEAQ come from the germline V gene (reference sequence). Trimming removed 7 bases from V and 7 bases from J, with 14 bases in between. The CDR3 runs to 13 residues. The CDR3 sequence is CASTGEGSQPQHF. Written as DNA, the CDR3 is TGTGCCAGCACGGGAGAGGGAAGCCAGCCCCAGCATTTT.

This clone was seen a single time. The CDR3 DNA reads TGTGCCAGCAGCCTGGGCGGGGGAACTGAAGCTTTCTTT. Translated, it gives CASSLGGGTEAFF. The chain uses TRBV9 and TRBJ1-1; TRBD1 might be the D (5 bases). Trimming pared 4 bases from V and 5 bases from J, leaving 12 bases between. From germline, CDR1 is SGDLS and CDR2 YYNGEE. This CDR3 has 13 residues.

This clone was seen only once. The chain carries TRBV24-1 and TRBJ2-1, with TRBD1 as a possible D gene (5 bases). The CDR3 has 15 amino acids. V dropped 3 bases and J dropped 0 bases, with 8 bases sitting between them. The germline V gene encodes CDR1 KGHDR and CDR2 SFDVKD. CDR3 in DNA: TGTGCCACCAGTGATCCAGGGCTCTCCTACAATGAGCAGTTCTTC. This sequence encodes CATSDPGLSYNEQFF.

The rearrangement links TRBV5-1 to TRBJ2-5, with TRBD1 matching 8 bases. This CDR3 is 14 amino acids long. Germline V CDR1 and CDR2: SGHRS, YFSETQ. With 4 bases clipped from V and 1 base from J, the junction kept 3 bases outside the gene matches. CDR3 protein: CASSKGQAQETQYF. Here the CDR3 DNA reads TGCGCCAGCAGCAAGGGACAGGCCCAAGAGACCCAGTACTTC.

This rearrangement joins TRBV18 to TRBJ1-5, with 9 bases aligning to TRBD1. Germline-derived CDR1 and CDR2 are KGHSH and LQKENI. CDR3 size: 14 residues. V lost 4 bases and J lost 5; bases outside the gene matches: 3. The DNA for the CDR3 is TGTGCCAGCTCACGACAGGGGGACGATCAGCCCCAGCATTTT. Translation: CASSRQGDDQPQHF.

This chain uses TRBV20-1 with TRBJ2-2; 8 nucleotides agree with TRBD1. Germline V gene sequence: CDR1 DFQATT, CDR2 SNEGSKA (reference sequence). This CDR3 is built from 15 residues. V trimming: 3 bases; J trimming: 2 bases; junction bases outside the gene matches: 5. In nucleotides, the CDR3 is TGCAGTGCTAGTTCACAGGGGGTAAACACCGGGGAGCTGTTTTTT. This translates into CSASSQGVNTGELFF.

Of note for this clone: The identical CDR3 is also encoded by other nucleotide sequences in the sample. As DNA, the CDR3 is TGCGCCAGCAGCTTGGTCGGACAGGGGACAGATACGCAGTATTTT. This codes for CASSLVGQGTDTQYF. The rearrangement joins TRBV5-1 to TRBJ2-3; 9 nucleotides line up with TRBD1. Unmatched junction bases numbered 2, after V lost 0 bases and J lost 3 bases. Per the germline V gene, CDR1 is SGHRS and CDR2 is YFSETQ. This CDR3 has 15 residues.

This chain uses TRBV19 with TRBJ1-6, with 8 bases aligning to TRBD1. The germline CDR1 and CDR2 sequences are LNHDA and SQIVND (reference sequence). Trimming at V came to 5 bases and at J to 10 bases, leaving 4 bases not matched to a gene. The CDR3 covers 13 residues. The CDR3 DNA is TGTGCCAGTAGTTCCCAGGGGGCCTCACCCCTCCACTTT. It encodes CASSSQGASPLHF.

The DNA for the CDR3 is TGTGCCAGCAGCATGGAGGACTACACAGATACGCAGTATTTT. Translation: CASSMEDYTDTQYF. The V gene is TRBV5-5, the J gene TRBJ2-3, with D perhaps TRBD2 (6 bases). This CDR3 is built from 14 residues. Trimming removed 4 bases at V and 2 bases at J, with 11 bases between. Per germline, CDR1 SGHKS and CDR2 YYEKEE (reference sequence).

This rearrangement joins TRBV19 to TRBJ1-2; maybe TRBD1 (5 bases). Germline V gene lookup returns CDR1 LNHDA and CDR2 SQIVND (reference sequence). This CDR3 comprises 16 residues. Trimming shortened V by 6 bases and J by 0 bases, and 17 bases separated the two germline ends. The CDR3, as DNA: TGTGCCAGTAGGAGGGACTTGGTGGACGCTAACTATGGCTACACCTTC. As protein: CASRRDLVDANYGYTF.

DNA of the CDR3: TGCGCCAGCAGCTTGGCCCTCGGTGAGACCCAGTACTTC. It is translated as CASSLALGETQYF. The chain links TRBV5-1 to TRBJ2-5; D not certain. The V gene's germline CDR1 is SGHRS and CDR2 YFSETQ. This CDR3 spans 13 amino acids. Deletions cut 0 bases from V and 5 bases from J, with 8 bases between.

This rearrangement joins TRBV3-1 (or the pseudogene TRBV3-2) to TRBJ2-7; TRBD1 matches at 7 bases. V dropped 5 bases and J dropped 0; count of bases not matched to a gene: 10. The CDR3 spans 16 residues. Germline V gives CDR1 LGHDT, CDR2 YNNKEL (reference sequence). The CDR3: CASSGYRGVLSYEQYF. The CDR3 DNA reads TGTGCCAGCAGCGGATACAGGGGAGTGCTCTCCTACGAGCAGTACTTC.

This rearrangement joins TRBV30 to TRBJ1-1, with TRBD1 matching 11 bases. J gave up 4 bases and V 4 bases, and 8 bases lay outside the gene matches. This CDR3 contains 15 residues. Germline-derived CDR1 and CDR2 are GTSNPN and SVGIG (reference sequence). The CDR3 DNA reads as TGTGCCTGGACCCGAGGGGGACAGGGGGGCACTGAAGCTTTCTTT. Translating gives CAWTRGGQGGTEAFF.

The CDR3 is CASSSGVGNQPQHF. CDR3 coding DNA: TGTGCCAGCAGTTCAGGGGTGGGCAATCAGCCCCAGCATTTT. This chain connects TRBV27 to TRBJ1-5, with D perhaps TRBD1 (6 bases). The germline V and J ends were trimmed by 4 bases and 2 bases, with 9 bases remaining between them. Germline CDR1 and CDR2: MNHEY and SMNVEV (reference sequence). The CDR3 is made up of 14 amino acids.

This chain's CDR3 is CASSVTGGQMAEAFF. Written as DNA, the CDR3 is TGTGCCAGCAGCGTGACAGGGGGCCAAATGGCTGAAGCTTTCTTT. The J gene is TRBJ1-1, the V gene TRBV9; 10 bases are a match to TRBD1. CDR3 length: 15 residues. The V gene's germline CDR1 is SGDLS and CDR2 YYNGEE. V was clipped by 2 bases and J by 6 bases; unmatched bases: 7.

V and J are TRBV28 and TRBJ1-2; 7 bases line up with TRBD1. The CDR3 spans 18 residues. V was clipped by 3 bases and J by 4 bases; unmatched bases: 17. The V gene's germline CDR1 is MDHEN and CDR2 SYDVKM. DNA of the CDR3: TGTGCCAGCAGTTTCACAAATACAGCCGGGACAGAGCGCTATGGCTACACCTTC. Residues: CASSFTNTAGTERYGYTF.

The CDR3 bases are TGTGCCAGCAGCCCGCGGACTAGTTACACAGATACGCAGTATTTT. As protein: CASSPRTSYTDTQYF. This chain uses TRBV7-2 with TRBJ2-3; TRBD2 agrees at 7 bases. Germline V gives CDR1 SGHTA, CDR2 FQGNSA. CDR3 length: 15 residues. With 5 bases clipped from V and 2 bases from J, the junction kept 7 bases outside the gene matches.

The chain has TRBV20-1 and TRBJ1-1, with D tentatively TRBD1 (5 bases). CDR1 and CDR2 (germline): DFQATT, SNEGSKA (reference sequence). The V end was cut by 3 bases, the J end by 2 bases, with 10 bases between. The CDR3 spans 13 residues. Written as DNA, the CDR3 is TGCAGTGCTAGTCGCAGGGCTAACACTGAAGCTTTCTTT. Translation gives CSASRRANTEAFF.

This clone appeared a single time. The chain joins TRBV5-6 to TRBJ2-1, with 10 bases that match TRBD1. V lost 0 bases, J lost 0 bases, and 3 bases stayed unmatched. In germline, CDR1 is SGHDT, CDR2 YYEEEE. The CDR3 covers 17 residues. The CDR3 nucleotides read TGTGCCAGCAGCTTGGTGGACAGGGGGAGCTCCTACAATGAGCAGTTCTTC. Its protein is CASSLVDRGSSYNEQFF.

The rearrangement links TRBV5-4 to TRBJ2-7; 11 bases fit TRBD2. V shed 6 bases, J shed 7 bases, and the junction held 9 bases outside the gene matches. Germline CDR1 is SGHNT and CDR2 is YYREEE (reference sequence). The CDR3 contains 14 residues. This CDR3 reads CASTPGLAVREQYF. The CDR3 DNA reads as TGTGCCAGCACCCCGGGACTAGCGGTCCGAGAGCAGTACTTC.

The V and J genes are TRBV7-6 and TRBJ2-7; possibly TRBD2 for D (6 bases). The CDR3 totals 15 residues. V gave up 5 bases and J gave up 3 bases, with 17 bases separating them. The germline V gene encodes CDR1 SGHVS and CDR2 FNYEAQ. The CDR3 here is CASSPTMGLNYEQYF. Written as DNA, the CDR3 is TGTGCCAGCAGCCCTACCATGGGACTGAACTACGAGCAGTACTTC. Full variable domain (rest looked up from reference TRBV7-6 and TRBJ2-7): GAGVSQSPRYKVTKRGQDVALRCDPISGHVSLYWYRQALGQGPEFLTYFNYEAQQDKSGLPNDRFSAERPEGSISTLTIQRTEQRDSAMYRCASSPTMGLNYEQYFGPGTRLTVT.

The V gene is TRBV7-9, the J gene TRBJ2-7; 7 bases are shared with TRBD1. The junction had 7 bases not matched to a gene; V was cut back by 2 bases and J by 0 bases. Per the germline V gene, CDR1 is SEHNR and CDR2 is FQNEAQ (reference sequence). The CDR3 extends over 16 amino acids. The CDR3 protein is CASSLLKGAGSYEQYF. The CDR3 DNA reads TGTGCCAGCAGCTTATTAAAGGGGGCGGGCTCCTACGAGCAGTACTTC.

This chain joins TRBV19 and TRBJ2-2; 7 bases fit TRBD2. The CDR3 is made up of 15 amino acids. With V trimmed by 7 bases and J by 3 bases, 8 bases remained unmatched. Germline V CDR1 and CDR2: LNHDA, SQIVND (reference sequence). Here the CDR3 reads CASIESGRDTGELFF. The DNA of the CDR3 is TGTGCCAGTATTGAAAGTGGGAGGGACACCGGGGAGCTGTTTTTT. The entire variable domain, with the rest obtained from reference TRBV19 and TRBJ2-2, is as follows: DGGITQSPKYLFRKEGQNVTLSCEQNLNHDAMYWYRQDPGQGLRLIYYSQIVNDFQKGDIAEGYSVSREKKESFPLTVTSAQKNPTAFYLCASIESGRDTGELFFGEGSRLTVL.

Notes on this clone: Other nucleotide sequences from this sample produce the same CDR3. The rearrangement links TRBV19 to TRBJ2-7; maybe TRBD1 (6 bases). CDR1 and CDR2 (germline): LNHDA, SQIVND (reference sequence). V was trimmed by 5 bases and J by 2 bases, leaving 13 bases between them. The CDR3 has 14 amino acids. The CDR3 spells CASSSRTVPYEQYF. In DNA, the CDR3 is TGTGCCAGTAGTTCCCGGACAGTACCCTACGAGCAGTACTTC.